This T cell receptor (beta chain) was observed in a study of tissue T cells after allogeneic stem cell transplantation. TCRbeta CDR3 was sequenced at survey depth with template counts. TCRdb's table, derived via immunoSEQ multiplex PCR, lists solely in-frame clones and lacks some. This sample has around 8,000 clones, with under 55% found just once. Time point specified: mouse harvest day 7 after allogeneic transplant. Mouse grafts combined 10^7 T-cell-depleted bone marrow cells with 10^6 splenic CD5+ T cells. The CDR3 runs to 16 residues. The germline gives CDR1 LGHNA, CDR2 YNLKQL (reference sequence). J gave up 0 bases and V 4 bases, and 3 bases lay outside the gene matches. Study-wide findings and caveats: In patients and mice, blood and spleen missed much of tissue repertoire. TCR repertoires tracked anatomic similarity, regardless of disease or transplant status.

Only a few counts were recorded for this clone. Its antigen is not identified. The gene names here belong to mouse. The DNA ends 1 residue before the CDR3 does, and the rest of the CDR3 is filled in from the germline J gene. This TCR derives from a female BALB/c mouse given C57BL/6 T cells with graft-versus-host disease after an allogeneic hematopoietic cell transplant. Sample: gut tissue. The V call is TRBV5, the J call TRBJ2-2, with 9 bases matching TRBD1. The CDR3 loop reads CASSPRDRANTGQLYF. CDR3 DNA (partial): TGTGCCAGCAGCCCCCGGGACAGGGCAAACACCGGGCAGCTCTAC.